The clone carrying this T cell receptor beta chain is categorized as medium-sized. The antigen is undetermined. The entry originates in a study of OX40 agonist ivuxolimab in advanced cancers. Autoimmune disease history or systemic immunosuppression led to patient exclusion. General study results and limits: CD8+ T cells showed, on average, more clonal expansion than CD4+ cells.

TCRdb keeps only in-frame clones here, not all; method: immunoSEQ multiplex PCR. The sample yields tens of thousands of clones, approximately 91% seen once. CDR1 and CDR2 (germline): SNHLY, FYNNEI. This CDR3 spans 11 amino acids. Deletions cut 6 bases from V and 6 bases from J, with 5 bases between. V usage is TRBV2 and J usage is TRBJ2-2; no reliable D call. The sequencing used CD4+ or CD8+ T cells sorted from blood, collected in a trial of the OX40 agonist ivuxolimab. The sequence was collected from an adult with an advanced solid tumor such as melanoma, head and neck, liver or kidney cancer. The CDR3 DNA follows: TGTGCCAGCAGACAAGCCGGGGAGCTGTTTTTT. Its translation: CASRQAGELFF.